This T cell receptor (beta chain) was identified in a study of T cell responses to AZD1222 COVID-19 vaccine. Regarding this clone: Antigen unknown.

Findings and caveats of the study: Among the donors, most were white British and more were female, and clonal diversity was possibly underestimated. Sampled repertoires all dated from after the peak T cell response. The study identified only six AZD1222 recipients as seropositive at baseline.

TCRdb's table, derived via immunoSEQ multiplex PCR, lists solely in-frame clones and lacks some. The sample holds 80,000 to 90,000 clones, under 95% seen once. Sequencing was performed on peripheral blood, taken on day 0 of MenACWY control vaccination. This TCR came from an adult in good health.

CDR3 residues: CASSAPTGYYEQYF. CDR3 in DNA: TGTGCCAGTAGTGCCCCGACAGGCTACTACGAGCAGTACTTC. The rearrangement uses TRBV19 and TRBJ2-7; D might be TRBD1 (6 bases). Trimming pared 5 bases from V and 3 bases from J, leaving 14 bases between. The CDR3 spans 14 residues. CDR1 and CDR2 (germline): LNHDA, SQIVND (reference sequence).